The 8 T cell receptor beta chains below were found in one sample sequenced in a study of regulatory T cells in long-lasting Graves disease. Library construction for TCR beta used iRepertoire HTBI primers and Arm-PCR of CDR3 regions. A single record per CDR3 protein comes from TCRdb applying MiXCR to the multiplex PCR reads. The table shows over 350,000 distinct CDR3 sequences, with 15% occurring only once. Time point reported: newly diagnosed GD, antithyroid drugs for less than 3 months. With RNA extracted from PBMCs as input, the TCR library was made. The sample was also reused in another study, on T cells in Graves' hyperthyroidism and ophthalmopathy.

The specimen was peripheral blood mononuclear cells (PBMCs), collected at new diagnosis, from a patient treated with antithyroid drugs. The receptors come from a woman in her forties with Graves disease.

This clonotype was seen at least ten times. The rearrangement uses TRBV24-1 and TRBJ2-1; 10 nucleotides match TRBD2. J gave up 7 bases and V 1 base, and 6 bases lay outside the gene matches. The CDR3 covers 16 residues. Germline V CDR1 and CDR2: KGHDR, SFDVKD. CDR3 amino acids: CATSDFGAGGSNEQFF. The CDR3 bases are TGTGCCACCAGTGATTTTGGAGCGGGAGGGAGTAATGAGCAGTTCTTC.

V and J are TRBV20-1 and TRBJ1-5; no reliable D call. The CDR3 is made up of 14 amino acids. Per the germline V gene, CDR1 is DFQATT and CDR2 is SNEGSKA (reference sequence). Trimming stripped 0 bases from V and 1 base from J, with 7 bases between. The CDR3 nucleotides are TGCAGTGCTAGAGACGCGATAAGCAATCAGCCCCAGCATTTT. This codes for CSARDAISNQPQHF.

The table lists this clonotype with many counts. The genes are TRBV6-8 and TRBJ1-3, with a tentative D call TRBD1 (5 bases). The CDR3 extends over 15 amino acids. Trimming cost V 2 bases and J 4 bases, with 12 bases left between them. Germline loops: CDR1 MNHGY, CDR2 SAAAGT. This CDR3 is CASSYGQGPGNTIYF. For the CDR3, the DNA is TGTGCCAGCAGTTACGGGCAGGGCCCGGGAAACACCATATATTTT.

This clonotype was counted at least ten times. The chain couples TRBV6-1 to TRBJ2-2, with 9 bases that match TRBD2. V lost 6 bases to trimming and J lost 5 bases; unmatched junction nucleotides: 7. CDR1 is MNHNS, CDR2 SASEGT, per germline. The CDR3 is made up of 15 amino acids. The CDR3 spells CASRDSGRRTGELFF. For the CDR3, the DNA is TGTGCCAGCAGAGATAGCGGGAGAAGGACCGGGGAGCTGTTTTTT.

The sample holds many counts of this clonotype. The chain carries TRBV19 and TRBJ1-1; unclear D gene. The CDR3 has 16 amino acids. Looked up from germline, CDR1 is LNHDA and CDR2 is SQIVND (reference sequence). V dropped 5 bases and J dropped 0 bases, with 16 bases sitting between them. The CDR3 DNA is TGTGCCAGTAGTTCCATTGGTGGAGGGATGAACACTGAAGCTTTCTTT. This translates into CASSSIGGGMNTEAFF.

This chain connects TRBV10-1 to TRBJ1-1; D unresolved. Per the germline V gene, CDR1 is WNHNN and CDR2 is SYGVQD (reference sequence). The CDR3 totals 11 residues. V lost 3 bases and J lost 8, with 7 bases in between. In DNA, the CDR3 is TGCGCCAGCAGTGACGGGGTGGAAGCTTTCTTT. Translated: CASSDGVEAFF.

This clonotype was observed at least ten times. V is TRBV12-3 or TRBV12-4 and J is TRBJ2-7; the match to TRBD2 covers 8 bases. Trimming at V came to 6 bases and at J to 5 bases, leaving 12 bases not matched to a gene. The CDR3 length is 15 residues. The CDR3 protein is CASSPGGLVFNEQYF. The DNA for the CDR3 is TGTGCCAGCAGCCCCGGGGGACTAGTCTTCAACGAGCAGTACTTC.

This clonotype was detected ten times or more. This sequence joins TRBV12-3 or TRBV12-4 and TRBJ2-2; D gene uncertain. Trimming pared 4 bases from V and 6 bases from J, leaving 0 bases between. The CDR3 covers 10 residues. CDR3 residues: CASSSGELFF. Here the CDR3 DNA reads TGTGCCAGCAGTTCCGGGGAGCTGTTTTTT.